The following is a TCR beta chain sequence with its context. Its target is unknown. This sample stems from a study of graft-versus-host responses after intestinal transplantation. The CDR3 runs to 14 residues. The V gene's germline CDR1 is SGHAT and CDR2 FQNNGV. The germline V and J ends were trimmed by 5 bases and 7 bases, with 18 bases remaining between them. Study-level points and caveats: GvH clonotypes were identified within recipient marrow, with a subset emerging first in ileum or blood.

Using immunoSEQ multiplex PCR, the repertoire was profiled, and TCRdb retains in-frame clones only, with some absent. The sample has more than 65,000 clones, about 88% seen once. This TCR was sampled from a human donor who received an intestinal transplant. The source was unstimulated CD4+ T cells sorted from spleen or lymph node cells, collected before intestinal transplant. The chain has TRBV11-2 and TRBJ2-7; D is perhaps TRBD2 (6 bases). This chain's CDR3 is CASSPQAGPGEQYF. The CDR3, as DNA: TGTGCCAGCAGCCCCCAGGCGGGGCCTGGAGAGCAGTACTTC.